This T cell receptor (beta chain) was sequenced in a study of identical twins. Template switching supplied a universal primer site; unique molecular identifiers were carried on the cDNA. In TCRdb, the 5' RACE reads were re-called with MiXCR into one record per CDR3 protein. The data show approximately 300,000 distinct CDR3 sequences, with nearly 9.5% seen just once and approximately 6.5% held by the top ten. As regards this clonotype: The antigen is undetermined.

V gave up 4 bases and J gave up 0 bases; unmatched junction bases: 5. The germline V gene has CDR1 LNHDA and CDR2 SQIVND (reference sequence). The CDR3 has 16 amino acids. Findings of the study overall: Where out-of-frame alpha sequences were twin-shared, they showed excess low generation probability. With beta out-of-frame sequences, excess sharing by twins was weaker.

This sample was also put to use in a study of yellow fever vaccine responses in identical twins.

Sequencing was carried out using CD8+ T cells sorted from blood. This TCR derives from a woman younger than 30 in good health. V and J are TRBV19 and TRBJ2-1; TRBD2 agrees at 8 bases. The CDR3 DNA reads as TGTGCCAGTAGTACTATAGCGGGGACCTCCTACAATGAGCAGTTCTTC. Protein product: CASSTIAGTSYNEQFF.